The next 10 T cell receptor beta chains were all read from a single sample in a study of regulatory T cells in long-lasting Graves disease. Building the TCR beta libraries relied on iRepertoire HTBI primers, and CDR3 regions underwent Arm-PCR. TCRdb analysed the multiplex PCR reads with MiXCR anew, one entry per CDR3 protein. The sample records under 400,000 distinct CDR3 sequences, approximately 15% being singletons. Time point denoted: newly diagnosed GD, antithyroid drugs for less than 3 months. The TCR library used RNA extracted from PBMCs. These same data were also listed under a study on T cells in Graves' hyperthyroidism and ophthalmopathy.

The sample consisted of peripheral blood mononuclear cells (PBMCs), taken at new diagnosis, from a patient treated with antithyroid drugs. These receptors all stem from a man aged 40-50 years with Graves disease.

This clonotype appeared many times. The chain recombines TRBV12-5 with TRBJ1-1; TRBD1 might be the D (6 bases). The germline gives CDR1 LGHNT, CDR2 FRNRAP. V was clipped by 4 bases and J by 11 bases, with 17 bases between them. The CDR3 has 13 amino acids. CDR3 nucleotide sequence: TGTGCTAGTGGTTGGGGGGGTTCAGGGGTTGCTTTCTTT. Translating gives CASGWGGSGVAFF.

The rearrangement links TRBV7-9 to TRBJ1-2, with D possibly being TRBD1 (5 bases). This CDR3 is built from 14 residues. The germline V and J ends were trimmed by 8 bases and 2 bases, with 15 bases remaining between them. CDR1 and CDR2 from the germline V gene are SEHNR and FQNEAQ (reference sequence). CDR3 bases: TGTGCCAGCCTCCGGGGGAGTGGGAACTATGGCTACACCTTC. It translates to CASLRGSGNYGYTF.

This clonotype was counted only a few times. The final CDR3 position lacks the conserved phenylalanine or tryptophan, pointing to a likely read error. The V and J genes are TRBV3-1 and TRBJ2-2; D gene unclear. Germline loops: CDR1 LGHDT, CDR2 YNNKEL (reference sequence). This CDR3 contains 15 residues. The V end was cut by 7 bases, the J end by 5 bases, with 17 bases between. CDR3 loop: CASTIAGVGTGELFS. For the CDR3, the DNA is TGTGCCAGCACCATAGCTGGGGTCGGTACCGGGGAGCTGTTTTCT.

This clonotype has ten or more counts. The chain couples TRBV20-1 to TRBJ2-7; tentative D call: TRBD2 (6 bases). V was cut by 2 bases and J by 0 bases, with 14 bases left in between. The germline gives CDR1 DFQATT, CDR2 SNEGSKA (reference sequence). CDR3 size: 15 residues. The CDR3 sequence: CSARTEGGDSYEQYF. The DNA of the CDR3 is TGCAGTGCTAGAACTGAAGGCGGGGACTCCTACGAGCAGTACTTC.

The V call is TRBV10-3, the J call TRBJ2-7, with 10 bases aligning to TRBD1. With V trimmed by 6 bases and J by 5 bases, 7 bases remained unmatched. The CDR3 spans 14 residues. Germline lookup yields CDR1 ENHRY and CDR2 SYGVKD. CDR3 DNA: TGTGCCATCAGGCCGGGACAGGGGTTCAACGAGCAGTACTTC. It codes for CAIRPGQGFNEQYF.

This clonotype was detected ten times or more. The V and J genes are TRBV2 and TRBJ2-3; D possibly uses TRBD1 or TRBD2 (5 bases each). The V and J ends lost 3 bases and 9 bases respectively, with 16 bases between them. This CDR3 has 14 residues. Germline loops: CDR1 SNHLY, CDR2 FYNNEI. The CDR3 sequence: CASSEGTAAQTQYF. The CDR3 bases are TGTGCCAGCAGTGAGGGGACGGCCGCGCAGACGCAGTATTTT.

The chain is built from TRBV5-1 and TRBJ2-7; 7 nucleotides agree with TRBD1. CDR3 length: 15 residues. The V gene's germline CDR1 is SGHRS and CDR2 YFSETQ. The J segment lost 3 bases and the V segment lost 5 bases, leaving 11 bases of the junction unmatched. CDR3 coding DNA: TGCGCCAGCAGGGAAGTCGCCGGACAGGACTACGAGCAGTACTTC. Protein sequence: CASREVAGQDYEQYF. Using reference TRBV5-1 and TRBJ2-7 for the parts outside the CDR3, the full variable domain is KAGVTQTPRYLIKTRGQQVTLSCSPISGHRSVSWYQQTPGQGLQFLFEYFSETQRNKGNFPGRFSGRQFSNSRSEMNVSTLELGDSALYLCASREVAGQDYEQYFGPGTRLTVT.

This clonotype was seen at least ten times. The chain recombines TRBV25-1 with TRBJ2-3; D gene unclear. The germline V gene encodes CDR1 MGHDK and CDR2 SYGVNS. This CDR3 comprises 13 residues. Trimming pared 3 bases from V and 4 bases from J, leaving 8 bases between. The CDR3 coding sequence is TGTGCCAGCAGTGACTTATCTGCAGATACGCAGTATTTT. Its translation is CASSDLSADTQYF.

This clonotype has more than one count but fewer than ten. The rearrangement joins TRBV19 to TRBJ2-7; D is perhaps TRBD2 (6 bases). The germline gives CDR1 LNHDA, CDR2 SQIVND (reference sequence). The V end lost 6 bases, the J end lost 5 bases, and 17 bases lay between the germline ends. The CDR3 covers 14 residues. The CDR3 loop reads CASRVGGPENEQYF. As DNA, the CDR3 is TGTGCCAGTAGGGTGGGAGGTCCGGAAAACGAGCAGTACTTC.

The chain recombines TRBV27 with TRBJ1-1, with 7 bases that match TRBD1. CDR3 length: 13 residues. J gave up 4 bases and V 3 bases, and 2 bases lay outside the gene matches. Germline V lookup: CDR1 MNHEY, CDR2 SMNVEV (reference sequence). The CDR3 reads CASSFYRGTEAFF. The CDR3 DNA sequence: TGTGCCAGCAGTTTTTACAGGGGCACTGAAGCTTTCTTT.